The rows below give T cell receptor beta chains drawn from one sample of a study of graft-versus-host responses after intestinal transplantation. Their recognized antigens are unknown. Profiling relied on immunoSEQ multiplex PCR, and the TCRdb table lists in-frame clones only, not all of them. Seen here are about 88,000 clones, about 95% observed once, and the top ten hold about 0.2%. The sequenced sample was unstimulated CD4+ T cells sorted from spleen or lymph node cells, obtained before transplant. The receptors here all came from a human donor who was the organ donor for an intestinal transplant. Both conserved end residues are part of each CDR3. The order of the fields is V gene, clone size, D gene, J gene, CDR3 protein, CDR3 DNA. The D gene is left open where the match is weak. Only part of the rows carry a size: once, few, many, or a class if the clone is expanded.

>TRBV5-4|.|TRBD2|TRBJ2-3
CASSQPGTSGGAPLAATQYF
TGTGCCAGCAGCCAGCCCGGGACTAGCGGGGGGGCTCCACTGGCAGCTACGCAGTATTTT
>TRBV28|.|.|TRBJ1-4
CASSDNGREWEKLFF
TGTGCCAGCAGCGACAATGGGAGGGAGTGGGAAAAACTGTTTTTT
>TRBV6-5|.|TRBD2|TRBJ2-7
CASGRRGNYEQYF
TGTGCCAGCGGGAGGCGGGGGAACTACGAGCAGTACTTC
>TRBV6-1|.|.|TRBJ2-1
CASSRGGTYNEQFF
TGTGCCAGCAGTAGGGGGGGCACTTACAATGAGCAGTTCTTC
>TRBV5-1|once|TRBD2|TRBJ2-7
CASSLGGGSTYEQYF
TGCGCCAGCAGCTTGGGGGGCGGGAGTACCTACGAGCAGTACTTC
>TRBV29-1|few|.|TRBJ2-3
CSVVGLSTDTQYF
TGCAGCGTTGTTGGGCTTAGCACAGATACGCAGTATTTT
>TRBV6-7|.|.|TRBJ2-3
CASSRPLLGPTDTQYF
TGTGCCAGCAGTCGCCCTCTATTGGGCCCCACAGATACGCAGTATTTT
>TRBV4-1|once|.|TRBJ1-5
CASSQEGGTNQPQHF
TGCGCCAGCAGCCAAGAAGGGGGAACCAATCAGCCCCAGCATTTT
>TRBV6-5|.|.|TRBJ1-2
CASVSRGDGAYGYTF
TGTGCCAGCGTATCCCGGGGCGATGGGGCCTATGGCTACACCTTC
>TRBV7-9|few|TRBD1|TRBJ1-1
CASSLQGGTEAFF
TGTGCCAGCAGCCTACAGGGGGGCACTGAAGCTTTCTTT
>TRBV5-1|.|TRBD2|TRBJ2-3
CASSTGLATDTQYF
TGCGCCAGCAGCACCGGACTAGCCACAGATACGCAGTATTTT
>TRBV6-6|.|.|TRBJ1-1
CASSSIGLAEAFF
TGTGCCAGCAGTTCCATCGGGTTGGCTGAAGCTTTCTTT
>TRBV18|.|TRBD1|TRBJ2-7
CASSPPRTGGWEQYF
TGTGCCAGCTCACCACCCCGGACAGGGGGTTGGGAGCAGTACTTC
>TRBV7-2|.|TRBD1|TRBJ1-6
CASSITGGFSPLHF
TGTGCCAGCAGCATAACAGGGGGGTTTTCACCCCTCCACTTT
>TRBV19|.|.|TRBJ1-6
CASTNRGLNSPLHF
TGTGCCAGTACCAACCGGGGGTTAAATTCACCCCTCCACTTT
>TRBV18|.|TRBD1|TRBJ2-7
CASSPLTGLGEQYF
TGTGCCAGCTCACCATTGACAGGGCTGGGCGAGCAGTACTTC
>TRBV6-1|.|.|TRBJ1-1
CASSRRGVNTEAFF
TGTGCCAGCAGTCGCCGGGGGGTGAACACTGAAGCTTTCTTT
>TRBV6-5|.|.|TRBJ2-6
CASSPPVSGANVLTF
TGTGCCAGCAGCCCCCCGGTCTCTGGGGCCAACGTCCTGACTTTC
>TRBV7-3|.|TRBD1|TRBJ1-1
CASSLRTGGNTEAFF
TGTGCCAGCAGCCTGCGGACAGGTGGGAACACTGAAGCTTTCTTT
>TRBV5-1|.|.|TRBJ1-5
CASSLGTGNSNQPQHF
TGCGCCAGTAGCTTGGGGACCGGGAATAGCAATCAGCCCCAGCATTTT
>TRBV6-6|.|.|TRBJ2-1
CASSYGINNEQFF
TGTGCCAGCAGTTACGGTATAAACAATGAGCAGTTCTTC
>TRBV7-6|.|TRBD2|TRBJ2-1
CASSRGGGLWNEQFF
TGTGCCAGCAGCCGCGGGGGGGGTCTTTGGAATGAGCAGTTCTTC
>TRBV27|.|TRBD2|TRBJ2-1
CASGAGGIYNEQFF
TGTGCCAGCGGAGCGGGGGGGATTTACAATGAGCAGTTCTTC
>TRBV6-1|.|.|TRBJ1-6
CASSGGFSYNSPLHF
TGTGCCAGCAGTGGAGGATTCTCCTATAATTCACCCCTCCACTTT
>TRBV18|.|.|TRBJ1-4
CASSLLSTTNEKLFF
TGTGCCAGCTCACTCCTCTCCACAACTAATGAAAAACTGTTTTTT
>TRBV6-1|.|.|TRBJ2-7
CASSLRESYEQYF
TGTGCCAGCAGCCTCCGGGAAAGTTACGAGCAGTACTTC
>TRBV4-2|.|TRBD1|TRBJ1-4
CASSQDPGQVNEKLFF
TGTGCCAGCAGCCAAGACCCGGGACAGGTTAATGAAAAACTGTTTTTT
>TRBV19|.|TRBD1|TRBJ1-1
CASPGTGGQDTEAFF
TGTGCCAGTCCCGGGACAGGGGGCCAGGACACTGAAGCTTTCTTT
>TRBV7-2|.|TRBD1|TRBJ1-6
CASSGQENSPLHF
TGTGCCAGCAGCGGACAGGAGAATTCACCCCTCCACTTT
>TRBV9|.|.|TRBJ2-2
CASSVEGSLAGELFF
TGTGCCAGCAGCGTAGAAGGTAGCCTCGCCGGGGAGCTGTTTTTT
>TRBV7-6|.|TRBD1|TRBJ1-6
CASSSTTGGNNSPLHF
TGTGCCAGCAGCTCTACGACAGGGGGAAATAATTCACCCCTCCACTTT
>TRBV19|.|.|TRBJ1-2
CASSMASGYTF
TGTGCCAGTAGTATGGCCAGTGGCTACACCTTC
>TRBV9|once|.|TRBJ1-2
CASSRAGIQGKADGYTF
TGTGCCAGCTCTCGGGCCGGGATACAGGGTAAAGCGGATGGCTACACCTTC
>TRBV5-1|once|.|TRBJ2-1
CASSAAVEPNEQFF
TGCGCCAGCAGCGCGGCTGTGGAGCCCAACGAGCAGTTCTTC
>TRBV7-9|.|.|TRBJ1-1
CASSVTGEAFF
TGTGCCAGCAGCGTAACAGGAGAAGCTTTCTTT
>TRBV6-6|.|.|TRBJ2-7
CASSYLRQASSYEQYF
TGTGCCAGCAGTTATCTGCGACAGGCGAGCTCCTACGAGCAGTACTTC
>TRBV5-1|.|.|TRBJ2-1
CASSLGKDNEQFF
TGCGCCAGCAGCTTGGGTAAAGACAATGAGCAGTTCTTC
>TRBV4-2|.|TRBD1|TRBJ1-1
CASSQVGTGSLLDTEAFF
TGTGCCAGCAGCCAAGTAGGGACAGGCTCTTTACTGGACACTGAAGCTTTCTTT
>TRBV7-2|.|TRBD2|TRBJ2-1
CASSLALAGDYNEQFF
TGTGCCAGCAGCTTAGCACTAGCGGGAGACTACAATGAGCAGTTCTTC
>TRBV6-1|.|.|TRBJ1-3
CASSEDLFPPGNTIYF
TGTGCCAGCAGTGAAGACCTCTTCCCACCTGGAAACACCATATATTTT
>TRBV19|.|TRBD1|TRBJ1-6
CASSIRDRGYNSPLHF
TGTGCCAGTAGTATTAGAGACAGGGGTTATAATTCACCCCTCCACTTT
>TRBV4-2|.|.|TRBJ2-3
CASSQDQRGPRTDTQYF
TGTGCCAGCAGCCAAGATCAGAGAGGGCCCCGCACAGATACGCAGTATTTT
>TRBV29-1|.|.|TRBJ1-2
CSVEGQDYGYTF
TGCAGCGTTGAAGGACAGGACTATGGCTACACCTTC
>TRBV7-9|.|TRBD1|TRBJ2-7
CASSAYRDRGVREQYF
TGTGCCAGCAGCGCGTACCGGGACAGGGGGGTGAGGGAGCAGTACTTC
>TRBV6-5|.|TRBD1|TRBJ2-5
CASSTDRGGETQYF
TGTGCCAGCAGTACCGACAGGGGGGGAGAGACCCAGTACTTC
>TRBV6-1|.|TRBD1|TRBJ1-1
CASGQGVFLTEAFF
TGTGCCAGCGGACAGGGAGTGTTCCTCACTGAAGCTTTCTTT
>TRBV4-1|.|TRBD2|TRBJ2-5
CASSRIAGGFLQETQYF
TGCGCCAGCAGCCGAATAGCGGGGGGGTTCCTCCAAGAGACCCAGTACTTC
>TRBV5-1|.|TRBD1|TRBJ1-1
CASKQGSNTEAFF
TGCGCCAGCAAACAGGGGTCAAACACTGAAGCTTTCTTT
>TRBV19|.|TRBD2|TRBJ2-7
CASSRASGGVYEQYF
TGTGCCAGTAGTAGGGCTAGCGGGGGAGTATACGAGCAGTACTTC
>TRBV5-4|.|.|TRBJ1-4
CASSRAPGTNEKLFF
TGTGCCAGCAGCCGGGCCCCGGGGACTAATGAAAAACTGTTTTTT
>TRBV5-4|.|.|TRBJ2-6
CASSKADSGANVLTF
TGTGCCAGCAGTAAGGCAGACTCTGGGGCCAACGTCCTGACTTTC
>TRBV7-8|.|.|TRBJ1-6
CASSLETGPIHSPLHF
TGTGCCAGCAGCTTAGAGACAGGACCTATTCATTCACCCCTCCACTTT